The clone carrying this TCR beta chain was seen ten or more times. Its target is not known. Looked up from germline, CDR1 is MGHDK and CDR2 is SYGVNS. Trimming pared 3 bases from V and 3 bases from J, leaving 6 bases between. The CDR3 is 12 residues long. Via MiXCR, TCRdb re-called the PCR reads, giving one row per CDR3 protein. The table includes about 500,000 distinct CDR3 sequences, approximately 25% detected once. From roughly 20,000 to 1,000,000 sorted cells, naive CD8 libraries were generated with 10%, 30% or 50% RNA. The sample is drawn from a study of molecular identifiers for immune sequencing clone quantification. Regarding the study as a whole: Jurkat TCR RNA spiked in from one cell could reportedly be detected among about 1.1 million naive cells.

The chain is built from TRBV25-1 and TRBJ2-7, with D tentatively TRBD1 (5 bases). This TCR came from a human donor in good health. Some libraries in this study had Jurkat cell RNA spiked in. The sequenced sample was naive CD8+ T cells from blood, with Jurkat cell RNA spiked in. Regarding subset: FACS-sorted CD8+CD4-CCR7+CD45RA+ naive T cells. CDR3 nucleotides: TGTGCCAGCAGTGACGGACACTACGAGCAGTACTTC. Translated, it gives CASSDGHYEQYF.